This T cell receptor (beta chain) came from a study of early T cells in non-severe SARS-CoV-2 infection. As for the study in general: Sequencing of bulk RNA from unsorted whole blood was done, without chain pairing.

Study-wide points: Sequences matched to VDJdb favored anti-spike CD8 responses, while private and CD4 specificities were missed.

In the library, individual cDNA molecules carried attached unique molecular identifiers. TCRdb called the 5' RACE reads again in MiXCR, with one record for every CDR3 protein. Of tens of thousands of distinct CDR3 sequences in the sample, approximately 9% were seen once. Concerning this clonotype itself: Antigen unknown.

Trimming stripped 4 bases from V and 5 bases from J, with 15 bases between. From germline, CDR1 is SGHDT and CDR2 YYEEEE. The CDR3 has 15 amino acids. The source material was whole blood. The rearrangement joins TRBV5-6 to TRBJ2-2; D could derive from TRBD1 or TRBD2 (6 bases each). The receptor's source is an adult who was a healthcare worker with PCR-confirmed SARS-CoV-2 infection or an uninfected control (not recorded which). The CDR3 is CASSPGAGRTGELFF. The CDR3 DNA reads TGTGCCAGCAGCCCGGGGGCGGGACGAACCGGGGAGCTGTTTTTT.